Listed here is a single T cell receptor (beta chain). Its cognate antigen is unknown. V was clipped by 4 bases and J by 2 bases, with 14 bases between them. The CDR3 is 15 residues long. Looked up from germline, CDR1 is SGHRS and CDR2 is YFSETQ. The data were taken from a study of cytomegalovirus exposure and HLA in healthy donors. Assay: immunoSEQ multiplex PCR; the TCRdb copy retains only in-frame clones and omits some. The table records around 300,000 clones, approximately 88% of them present only once. While the first cohort had 600 to 800 subjects, the donors belonged to the separate validation cohort of over a hundred subjects. General observations from the study: The majority of TCR sequences were rare, yet some public TCRs appeared in many donors.

The chain combines TRBV5-1 with TRBJ2-3; possible D gene TRBD1, 5 bases. The material sequenced was PBMCs. This TCR was recovered from a young woman in good health and CMV-seronegative. Here the CDR3 DNA reads TGCGCCAGCAGCAAGGAGACAGCTACCACAGATACGCAGTATTTT. This sequence encodes CASSKETATTDTQYF.